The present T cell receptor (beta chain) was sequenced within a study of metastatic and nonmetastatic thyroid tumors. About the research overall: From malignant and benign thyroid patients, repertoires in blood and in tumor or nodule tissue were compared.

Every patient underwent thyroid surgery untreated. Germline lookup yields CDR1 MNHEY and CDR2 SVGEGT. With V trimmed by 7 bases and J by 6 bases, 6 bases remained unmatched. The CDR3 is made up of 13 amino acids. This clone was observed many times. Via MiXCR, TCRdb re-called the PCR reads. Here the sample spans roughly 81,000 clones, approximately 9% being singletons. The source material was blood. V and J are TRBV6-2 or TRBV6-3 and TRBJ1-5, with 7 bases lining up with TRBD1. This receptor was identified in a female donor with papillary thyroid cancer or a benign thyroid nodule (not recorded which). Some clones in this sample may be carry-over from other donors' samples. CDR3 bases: TGTGCCAGCACTCTGACAGGGAGTCAGCCCCAGCATTTT. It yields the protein CASTLTGSQPQHF.